Below, 25 T cell receptor beta chains from the same sample are listed, as sequenced in a study of identifying expanded T cells in peripheral blood. Using immunoSEQ multiplex PCR, the repertoire was profiled, and TCRdb retains in-frame clones only, with some absent. Altogether approximately 94,000 clones are present, roughly 88% being singletons, with the ten largest covering just over 5.5%. Sequencing input: blood. The receptor set was obtained from a person aged 18 to 75 in good health.

The count of this clone is one. The rearrangement joins TRBV6-1 to TRBJ2-5; D call uncertain. Trimming cost V 1 base and J 3 bases, with 9 bases left between them. From germline, CDR1 is MNHNS and CDR2 SASEGT. The CDR3 sequence is 14 residues long. In DNA, the CDR3 is TGTGCCAGCAGTGAAGGTCCGCAGAAAGAGACCCAGTACTTC. Protein sequence: CASSEGPQKETQYF.

The chain is built from TRBV29-1 and TRBJ1-1, with D possibly being TRBD1 (5 bases). The germline V gene has CDR1 SQVTM and CDR2 ANQGSEA. Trimming cost V 1 base and J 1 base, with 13 bases left between them. This CDR3 spans 15 amino acids. Here the CDR3 reads CSVEGRGRTNTEAFF. As DNA, the CDR3 is TGCAGCGTTGAAGGAAGGGGCCGAACGAACACTGAAGCTTTCTTT.

This chain joins TRBV27 and TRBJ2-1, with D possibly TRBD2 on 6 matching bases. The CDR3 extends over 22 amino acids. Trimming left V 3 bases short and J 4 bases short, with 34 bases between. From germline, CDR1 is MNHEY and CDR2 SMNVEV (reference sequence). The CDR3 DNA reads TGTGCCAGCAGTTTTTTTCGGGGTCCGGAGCAAATAATCGGCGGGGCATACAATGAGCAGTTCTTC. It codes for CASSFFRGPEQIIGGAYNEQFF.

This rearrangement joins TRBV10-3 to TRBJ2-3; D is ambiguous. CDR1 and CDR2 (germline): ENHRY, SYGVKD. The CDR3 extends over 11 amino acids. Trimming took off 6 bases at V and 0 bases at J, with 1 base between the two ends. The CDR3 here is CAIRSTDTQYF. DNA for the CDR3: TGTGCCATCAGGAGCACAGATACGCAGTATTTT.

A remark on this clone: The junction departs from germline at one end; a sequencing error may be responsible. The identical CDR3 is also encoded by other nucleotide sequences in the sample. The chain has TRBV18 and TRBJ1-3, with 7 bases aligning to TRBD1. The CDR3 spans 12 residues. Germline-derived CDR1 and CDR2 are KGHSH and LQKENI. DNA of the CDR3: TGTGCCAGCTCCCCACAGGGGAACACCATATATTTT. Translation gives CASSPQGNTIYF.

The J gene is TRBJ2-3, the V gene TRBV7-8; D is undetermined. Germline V gene sequence: CDR1 SGHVS, CDR2 FQNEAQ. CDR3 size: 13 residues. V dropped 7 bases and J dropped 1 base, with 9 bases sitting between them. The CDR3 DNA reads TGTGCCAGCACCTCCGTCGGCACAGATACGCAGTATTTT. Protein sequence: CASTSVGTDTQYF.

The V call is TRBV5-1, the J call TRBJ2-5; TRBD2 matches at 8 bases. V gave up 3 bases and J gave up 5 bases; unmatched junction bases: 12. Germline CDR1 reads SGHRS; CDR2 reads YFSETQ. The CDR3 extends over 16 amino acids. The CDR3 DNA sequence: TGCGCCAGCAGCTCAGACGGACAGACTAGCGCCGAGACCCAGTACTTC. Residues: CASSSDGQTSAETQYF.

J is TRBJ1-5 and V is TRBV5-4; TRBD1 matches 7 bases. Trimming at V came to 4 bases and at J to 7 bases, leaving 5 bases not matched to a gene. This CDR3 spans 13 amino acids. Germline CDR1 SGHNT, CDR2 YYREEE (reference sequence). CDR3 amino acids: CASSKGAWQPQHF. CDR3 in DNA: TGTGCCAGCAGCAAGGGGGCTTGGCAGCCCCAGCATTTT. Full variable domain (missing parts from reference TRBV5-4 and TRBJ1-5): ETGVTQSPTHLIKTRGQQVTLRCSSQSGHNTVSWYQQALGQGPQFIFQYYREEENGRGNFPPRFSGLQFPNYSSELNVNALELDDSALYLCASSKGAWQPQHFGDGTRLSIL.

The V gene is TRBV7-9, the J gene TRBJ2-1, with D possibly TRBD1 on 5 matching bases. The CDR3 is 12 amino acids. CDR1 and CDR2 (germline): SEHNR, FQNEAQ (reference sequence). CDR3 amino acids: CTDSDSYNEQFF. CDR3 nucleotides: TGTACTGACAGCGACTCCTACAATGAGCAGTTCTTC. Based on the CDR3 plus reference TRBV7-9 and TRBJ2-1, the full variable domain is DTGVSQNPRHKITKRGQNVTFRCDPISEHNRLYWYRQTLGQGPEFLTYFQNEAQLEKSRLLSDRFSAERPKGSFSTLEIQRTEQGDSAMYLCTDSDSYNEQFFGPGTRLTVL.

V gene TRBV30 combines with J gene TRBJ2-2, with D possibly TRBD2 on 5 matching bases. Trimming took 2 bases from V and 6 from J, leaving 10 bases between them. The germline V gene encodes CDR1 GTSNPN and CDR2 SVGIG (reference sequence). The CDR3 contains 13 residues. The CDR3 coding sequence is TGTGCCTGGAGTCTCCTCGGGGCCGGGGAGCTGTTTTTT. Translation gives CAWSLLGAGELFF.

The chain is built from TRBV9 and TRBJ1-1; tentative D call: TRBD1 (5 bases). V was trimmed by 3 bases and J by 4 bases, leaving 19 bases between them. The CDR3 has 16 residues. The V gene's germline CDR1 is SGDLS and CDR2 YYNGEE. The CDR3 protein is CASSAPWGGVSTEAFF. CDR3 nucleotides: TGTGCCAGCAGCGCGCCATGGGGAGGGGTCAGCACTGAAGCTTTCTTT.

The V gene is TRBV9, the J gene TRBJ1-1, with 10 bases fitting TRBD1. CDR1 and CDR2 from the germline V gene are SGDLS and YYNGEE. The CDR3 consists of 15 residues. Trimming at V came to 3 bases and at J to 6 bases, leaving 8 bases not matched to a gene. The CDR3 DNA follows: TGTGCCAGCAGCGGGAGACAGGGGGCTCTGTCTGAAGCTTTCTTT. As protein: CASSGRQGALSEAFF.

The chain employs TRBV28 and TRBJ1-2, with TRBD1 as a possible D gene (5 bases). V lost 3 bases and J lost 3, with 8 bases in between. This CDR3 has 13 residues. The germline CDR1 and CDR2 sequences are MDHEN and SYDVKM. The CDR3 sequence is CASSLAGYYGYTF. CDR3 bases: TGTGCCAGCAGTTTGGCAGGGTACTATGGCTACACCTTC.

The chain joins TRBV19 to TRBJ2-5; D gene unclear. V shed 3 bases and J shed 2 bases, with 7 bases lying between them. CDR3 size: 13 residues. Per germline, CDR1 LNHDA and CDR2 SQIVND (reference sequence). CDR3 loop: CASSMWGQETQYF. The DNA of the CDR3 is TGTGCCAGTAGTATGTGGGGTCAAGAGACCCAGTACTTC.

The V gene is TRBV19, the J gene TRBJ1-5; 7 bases are shared with TRBD1. CDR1 is LNHDA and CDR2 is SQIVND in the germline V gene (reference sequence). V lost 7 bases, J lost 3 bases, and 18 bases stayed unmatched. The CDR3 has 18 residues. The CDR3 spells CASKGDSSLPLTNQPQHF. CDR3 sequence (DNA): TGTGCCAGTAAGGGGGACAGCTCCTTACCGCTAACCAATCAGCCCCAGCATTTT.

The chain has TRBV18 and TRBJ2-3; a weak D match, TRBD2 (5 bases). Germline V gene lookup returns CDR1 KGHSH and CDR2 LQKENI. This CDR3 contains 16 residues. The germline V and J ends were trimmed by 3 bases and 0 bases, with 13 bases remaining between them. The CDR3 bases are TGTGCCAGCTCACCCGTCCGAGGGAGTAGCACAGATACGCAGTATTTT. Amino acid sequence: CASSPVRGSSTDTQYF.

This clone was seen more than once but under ten times. The rearrangement joins TRBV7-9 to TRBJ1-2; tentatively, D is TRBD1 (6 bases). The germline V gene has CDR1 SEHNR and CDR2 FQNEAQ (reference sequence). The CDR3 is made up of 14 amino acids. V shed 3 bases and J shed 0 bases, with 8 bases lying between them. CDR3 sequence reads: CASSFRGANYGYTF. The DNA of the CDR3 is TGTGCCAGCAGCTTCAGGGGAGCTAACTATGGCTACACCTTC. The full variable domain, its missing parts supplied by reference TRBV7-9 and TRBJ1-2, is DTGVSQNPRHKITKRGQNVTFRCDPISEHNRLYWYRQTLGQGPEFLTYFQNEAQLEKSRLLSDRFSAERPKGSFSTLEIQRTEQGDSAMYLCASSFRGANYGYTFGSGTRLTVV.

This chain joins TRBV4-2 and TRBJ2-5; D may be TRBD2 (5 bases). Germline V gene sequence: CDR1 LGHNA, CDR2 YNFKEQ. The V end was cut by 1 base, the J end by 2 bases, with 20 bases between. This CDR3 has 18 amino acids. The CDR3 nucleotides read TGTGCCAGCAGCCAAGGACATGCGGGCGGACCAATTCAAGAGACCCAGTACTTC. This sequence encodes CASSQGHAGGPIQETQYF.

The V gene is TRBV10-3, the J gene TRBJ2-3, with D maybe TRBD2 (7 bases). Germline V CDR1 and CDR2: ENHRY, SYGVKD. This CDR3 has 15 residues. V shed 3 bases and J shed 3 bases, with 13 bases lying between them. CDR3 in DNA: TGTGCCATCAGTGACTGGGGAGGGGGTACAGATACGCAGTATTTT. It translates to CAISDWGGGTDTQYF.

The chain has TRBV20-1 and TRBJ2-7; tentatively, D is TRBD2 (5 bases). Germline V gene sequence: CDR1 DFQATT, CDR2 SNEGSKA (reference sequence). The CDR3 spans 11 residues. The V end was cut by 3 bases, the J end by 4 bases, with 7 bases between. As DNA, the CDR3 is TGCAGTGCTAGGAGGGTTTACGAGCAGTACTTC. It encodes CSARRVYEQYF.

The chain recombines TRBV19 with TRBJ2-3; D may correspond to TRBD1 or TRBD2 (5 bases each). Germline loops: CDR1 LNHDA, CDR2 SQIVND (reference sequence). The CDR3 is 18 amino acids. V lost 3 bases and J lost 2, with 21 bases in between. The CDR3 DNA reads as TGTGCCAGTAGTATCGGGCCGGGGCAGGGAGCATTCACAGATACGCAGTATTTT. Translated, it gives CASSIGPGQGAFTDTQYF. The full variable domain, in which reference TRBV19 and TRBJ2-3 provide the parts outside the CDR3, is DGGITQSPKYLFRKEGQNVTLSCEQNLNHDAMYWYRQDPGQGLRLIYYSQIVNDFQKGDIAEGYSVSREKKESFPLTVTSAQKNPTAFYLCASSIGPGQGAFTDTQYFGPGTRLTVL.

The genes are TRBV7-8 and TRBJ1-2, with TRBD1 identical over 7 bases. CDR3 length equals 15 residues. Germline V gives CDR1 SGHVS, CDR2 FQNEAQ. Losses at the gene ends were 4 bases for V and 12 bases for J; bases not matched to a gene: 17. The CDR3 is CASSSLLGGAAFDTF. CDR3 nucleotides: TGTGCCAGCAGCTCACTTTTAGGGGGCGCCGCGTTCGACACCTTC.

V and J are TRBV11-3 and TRBJ2-7, with D possibly matching TRBD2 (5 bases). This CDR3 is built from 15 residues. V lost 6 bases, J lost 0 bases, and 15 bases lay in between. Germline V lookup: CDR1 SGHNT, CDR2 YENEEA. The CDR3, as DNA: TGTGCCAGCAGGCACGGGGTGGGGAGCTCCTACGAGCAGTACTTC. Its protein product is CASRHGVGSSYEQYF.

Of note for this clone: At the DNA level, this CDR3 is encoded by other sequences in the same sample as well. The chain couples TRBV19 to TRBJ1-1; TRBD1 is a possible D gene (5 bases). The CDR3 consists of 13 residues. CDR1 and CDR2 from the germline V gene are LNHDA and SQIVND (reference sequence). Between the trimmed V and J ends, which lost 2 bases and 2 bases, there was a span of 6 bases. CDR3 nucleotide sequence: TGTGCCAGTAGTATAAGGGGAAACACTGAAGCTTTCTTT. Protein: CASSIRGNTEAFF.

V and J are TRBV10-3 and TRBJ1-6, with D tentatively TRBD1 (5 bases). This CDR3 has 15 amino acids. Trimming shortened V by 0 bases and J by 9 bases, and 12 bases separated the two germline ends. CDR1 is ENHRY and CDR2 is SYGVKD in the germline V gene. CDR3 DNA: TGTGCCATCAGTGAGTCCGGTGGGGACGGTTCACCCCTCCACTTT. Translating gives CAISESGGDGSPLHF.